The sample holds a few counts of the clone carrying this TCR beta chain. Its target is unknown. Germline V CDR1 and CDR2: ENHRY, SYGVKD. The CDR3 runs to 12 residues. Deletions cut 0 bases from V and 8 bases from J, with 7 bases between. An assay was performed, and its level was deep. Per sorted-subset replicate PCR, input was around 200 ng DNA, representing tens of thousands of T cell genomes. The table came from immunoSEQ multiplex PCR; TCRdb's copy has only in-frame clones and leaves some out. The table shows 2 million to 3 million clones, with 90% to 95% occurring only once. These data are taken from a study of shared clonotypes between healthy human individuals. General study points: Memory subsets generally showed lower estimated richness than naive subsets. Across a handful of donors, naive CD4 shared 5% to 6%, naive CD8 approximately 3.5%, memory CD4 roughly 2.4%, memory CD8 about 0.4%.

The material sequenced was naive CD4+ T cells from PBMCs. Subset indicated: CD45RA+ positively selected. The sequence was collected from a man aged 18 to 29 in good health. Some clones in this sample may be carry-over from other donors' samples. The chain is built from TRBV10-3 and TRBJ1-1; D is unresolved. The CDR3 sequence: CAISESGKEAFF. DNA of the CDR3: TGTGCCATCAGTGAGTCAGGAAAGGAAGCTTTCTTT.